The TCR beta chain under discussion was sequenced for a study of shared clonotypes between healthy human individuals. Clones were read by immunoSEQ multiplex PCR, and TCRdb kept only the in-frame ones, dropping some. The data hold some 500,000 clones, with 90% to 96% observed a single time. CDR3 length: 16 amino acids. Trimming cost V 4 bases and J 5 bases, with 22 bases left between them. Germline values: CDR1 SGHTS, CDR2 YDEGEE. Splitting the CD4+ cells yielded a CD45RA+ naive subset and a CD45RA-negative memory subset. This clonotype was sampled from a woman aged 25 to 45 in good health. The chain combines TRBV5-8 with TRBJ2-7, with a possible D match to TRBD2 (5 bases). The sample consisted of naive CD4+ T cells sorted from blood. This sample's subset: CD45RA+ positively selected. The CDR3: CASSPGKRILGDEQYF. CDR3 in DNA: TGTGCCAGCAGCCCGGGAAAGCGGATCCTCGGAGACGAGCAGTACTTC.